These 9 T cell receptor beta chains were sequenced from one sample in a study of human T cells and chemical hapten exposure. The sample's time point: pre-sensitization, week 0. Stated treatment: therapeutic diphenylcyclopropenone sensitization with weekly scalp DPC. TCRdb fed the RACE reads into MiXCR, producing one record per CDR3 protein. The sample contains approximately 320,000 distinct CDR3 sequences, around 5.5% of which appear only once. Material: whole blood, obtained in connection with sensitization to the hapten diphenylcyclopropenone (DPC). All receptors come from a woman between 18 and 29 years old with alopecia areata. Some clones in this sample may be carry-over from other donors' samples.

The J gene is TRBJ2-5, the V gene TRBV5-1; 7 bases are a match to TRBD1. CDR3 length: 18 residues. CDR1 is SGHRS, CDR2 YFSETQ, per germline. V was pared by 8 bases and J by 0 bases, with 19 bases of the junction left unmatched. The CDR3 protein is CASPDWSGLQGDQETQYF. The CDR3 DNA follows: TGCGCCAGTCCAGACTGGAGCGGCTTGCAGGGGGACCAAGAGACCCAGTACTTC.

At least ten counts were recorded for this clonotype. The chain is built from TRBV4-3 and TRBJ1-1, with D uncertain. The germline CDR1 and CDR2 sequences are LGHNA and YSLEER. CDR3 length: 16 amino acids. V lost 4 bases and J 0 bases, leaving 15 bases between the germline ends. CDR3 protein: CASSPLRGGVNTEAFF. CDR3 nucleotides: TGCGCCAGCAGCCCCCTTCGAGGCGGGGTGAACACTGAAGCTTTCTTT.

This clonotype was recorded a few times. The V and J genes are TRBV27 and TRBJ1-4; 7 bases agree with TRBD1. Germline V gives CDR1 MNHEY, CDR2 SMNVEV (reference sequence). The CDR3 loop spans 13 amino acids. With 3 bases clipped from V and 8 bases from J, the junction kept 3 bases outside the gene matches. As DNA, the CDR3 is TGTGCCAGCAGTTTCGGGACAGCAGAAAAACTGTTTTTT. This translates into CASSFGTAEKLFF.

This clonotype was detected ten times or more. The J gene is TRBJ2-2, the V gene TRBV29-1; D unclear. CDR1 and CDR2 from the germline V gene are SQVTM and ANQGSEA. V was pared by 7 bases and J by 2 bases, with 11 bases between. The CDR3 covers 13 residues. The CDR3 DNA is TGCAGCGGGAGCTTGGCAAACACCGGGGAGCTGTTTTTT. It translates to CSGSLANTGELFF.

This chain links TRBV13 with TRBJ2-1; TRBD2 matches 9 bases. The CDR3 has 17 amino acids. V was pared by 3 bases and J by 0 bases, with 6 bases of the junction left unmatched. Germline V gene data show CDR1 as PRHDT and CDR2 as FYEKMQ (reference sequence). The CDR3 sequence is CASSFMTSGSSYNEQFF. The CDR3 DNA reads as TGTGCCAGCAGCTTTATGACTAGCGGCAGCTCCTACAATGAGCAGTTCTTC.

The J gene is TRBJ2-2, the V gene TRBV2; 8 bases map to TRBD1. The CDR3 is 15 amino acids. Germline CDR1 reads SNHLY; CDR2 reads FYNNEI. V trimming: 6 bases; J trimming: 1 base; junction bases outside the gene matches: 4. The CDR3 loop is CASRNDRGNTGELFF. For the CDR3, the DNA is TGTGCCAGCAGAAACGACAGGGGGAACACCGGGGAGCTGTTTTTT.

V is TRBV20-1 and J is TRBJ2-3; either TRBD1 or TRBD2 may supply D (5 bases each). V was shortened by 3 bases and J by 0 bases, with 13 bases between the two germline ends. Germline loops: CDR1 DFQATT, CDR2 SNEGSKA (reference sequence). The CDR3 covers 15 residues. The CDR3, as DNA: TGCAGTGCTAGTTCCGGGGCCTTTAGCACAGATACGCAGTATTTT. This gives the protein CSASSGAFSTDTQYF.

The gene calls are TRBV7-8 and TRBJ2-1; D is uncertain. V was pared by 5 bases and J by 7 bases, with 6 bases between. Germline CDR1 SGHVS, CDR2 FQNEAQ. This CDR3 is 11 amino acids long. The CDR3, as DNA: TGTGCCAGCAGCCCTTGGAATGAGCAGTTCTTC. This translates into CASSPWNEQFF.

This clonotype showed up just a few times. This rearrangement joins TRBV27 to TRBJ1-5; no reliable D call. V was trimmed by 6 bases and J by 0 bases, leaving 6 bases between them. Germline values: CDR1 MNHEY, CDR2 SMNVEV (reference sequence). CDR3 length: 13 residues. Here the CDR3 reads CASRLYSNQPQHF. The DNA for the CDR3 is TGTGCCAGCAGACTGTATAGCAATCAGCCCCAGCATTTT.